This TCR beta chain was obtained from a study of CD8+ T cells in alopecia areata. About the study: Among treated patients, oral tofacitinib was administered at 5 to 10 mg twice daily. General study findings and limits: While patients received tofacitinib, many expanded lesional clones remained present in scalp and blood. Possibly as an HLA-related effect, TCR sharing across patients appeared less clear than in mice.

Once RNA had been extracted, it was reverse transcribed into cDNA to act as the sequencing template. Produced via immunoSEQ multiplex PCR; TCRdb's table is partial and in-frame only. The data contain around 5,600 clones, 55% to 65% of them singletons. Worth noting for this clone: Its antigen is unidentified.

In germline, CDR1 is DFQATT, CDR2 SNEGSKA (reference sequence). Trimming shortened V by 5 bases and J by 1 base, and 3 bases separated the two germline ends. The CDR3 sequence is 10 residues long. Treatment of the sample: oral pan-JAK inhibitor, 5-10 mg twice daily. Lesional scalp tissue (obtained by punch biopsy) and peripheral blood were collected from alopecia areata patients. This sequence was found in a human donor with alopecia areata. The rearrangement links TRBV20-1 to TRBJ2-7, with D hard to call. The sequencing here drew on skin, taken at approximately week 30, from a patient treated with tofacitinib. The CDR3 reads CSAGSYEQYF. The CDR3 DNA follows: TGCAGTGCTGGATCCTACGAGCAGTACTTC.